A single sample gave rise to the 12 T cell receptor beta chains below, sequenced in a study of blood T cell repertoires in COVID-19. Profiling relied on immunoSEQ multiplex PCR, and the TCRdb table lists in-frame clones only, not all of them. The table records 300,000 to 350,000 clones, 88% of them present only once. The source material was PBMCs or T cells enriched from blood (not recorded which). Source of these receptors: a woman under 40 who had been exposed to COVID-19.

The CDR3 region has the DNA TGTGCCAGCAGCAATGGGGGACAGGGACACTATGGCTACACCTTC. It translates to CASSNGGQGHYGYTF. The chain recombines TRBV21-1 with TRBJ1-2; the listed D gene, TRBD1, was not tested against the DNA. TRBV21-1 is marked as a pseudogene. This CDR3 contains 15 residues.

The genes are TRBV28 and TRBJ1-1; 8 bases are a match to TRBD1. CDR3 length: 14 residues. Germline CDR1 MDHEN, CDR2 SYDVKM. V was pared by 3 bases and J by 3 bases, with 3 bases of the junction left unmatched. The CDR3 reads CASSLDRVHTEAFF. In nucleotides, the CDR3 is TGTGCCAGCAGTTTGGACAGGGTTCACACTGAAGCTTTCTTT.

The rearrangement uses TRBV11-3 and TRBJ2-5; D might be TRBD2 (5 bases). Germline CDR1 is SGHNT and CDR2 is YENEEA. V was trimmed by 7 bases and J by 2 bases, leaving 17 bases between them. The CDR3 covers 15 residues. In nucleotides, the CDR3 is TGTGCCAGCATCACAGAGTCCGGGAATCAAGAGACCCAGTACTTC. Translated: CASITESGNQETQYF.

The CDR3 region is CASSLSERATEAFF. As DNA, the CDR3 is TGTGCCAGCAGTTTATCGGAGAGAGCCACTGAAGCTTTCTTT. The chain links TRBV28 to TRBJ1-1; D not resolved. This CDR3 comprises 14 residues. Per germline, CDR1 MDHEN and CDR2 SYDVKM. Deletions cut 1 base from V and 4 bases from J, with 10 bases between. Supplemented by reference TRBV28 and TRBJ1-1, the full variable domain reads DVKVTQSSRYLVKRTGEKVFLECVQDMDHENMFWYRQDPGLGLRLIYFSYDVKMKEKGDIPEGYSVSREKKERFSLILESASTNQTSMYLCASSLSERATEAFFGQGTRLTVV.

The V call is TRBV11-1, the J call TRBJ2-7, with D possibly matching TRBD1 (5 bases). The CDR3 is 12 residues long. Germline V gene lookup returns CDR1 SGHAT and CDR2 FQDESV (reference sequence). Trimming removed 5 bases from V and 3 bases from J, with 8 bases in between. The CDR3 sequence is CASSQDSYEQYF. CDR3 DNA: TGTGCCAGCAGCCAAGACAGCTACGAGCAGTACTTC. Full variable domain (outside the CDR3, taken from reference TRBV11-1 and TRBJ2-7): EAEVAQSPRYKITEKSQAVAFWCDPISGHATLYWYRQILGQGPELLVQFQDESVVDDSQLPKDRFSAERLKGVDSTLKIQPAELGDSAMYLCASSQDSYEQYFGPGTRLTVT.

About this clone: In the same sample, other DNA sequences code for this CDR3. This chain joins TRBV28 and TRBJ2-7, with 10 bases that match TRBD1. The germline V gene encodes CDR1 MDHEN and CDR2 SYDVKM. The CDR3 loop spans 14 amino acids. V lost 7 bases to trimming and J lost 4 bases; unmatched junction nucleotides: 7. The CDR3 DNA reads TGTGCCAGCACCTCGACAGGGGGCGTGTACGAGCAGTACTTC. This codes for CASTSTGGVYEQYF.

The V gene is TRBV6-6, the J gene TRBJ2-5, with 8 bases matching TRBD1. Germline V lookup: CDR1 MNHNY, CDR2 SVGAGI (reference sequence). This CDR3 has 13 residues. V lost 6 bases and J lost 5; bases outside the gene matches: 5. In DNA form, the CDR3 reads TGTGCCAGCAGCGGACAGGGCGGGGAGACCCAGTACTTC. It is translated as CASSGQGGETQYF.

This clone was detected a few times. The chain is built from TRBV27 and TRBJ2-7; TRBD1 might be the D (6 bases). The V gene lost 5 bases and the J gene lost 2 bases, with 16 bases spanning the gap. Germline assignment: CDR1 MNHEY and CDR2 SMNVEV (reference sequence). There are 15 residues in the CDR3. CDR3 DNA sequence: TGTGCCAGCAGTCCTATACCACAGGGAACCTACGAGCAGTACTTC. Translation: CASSPIPQGTYEQYF.

The gene calls are TRBV19 and TRBJ2-3; 13 nucleotides align to TRBD2. CDR1 is LNHDA, CDR2 SQIVND, per germline (reference sequence). There are 13 residues in the CDR3. V lost 4 bases to trimming and J lost 12 bases; unmatched junction nucleotides: 4. In DNA form, the CDR3 reads TGTGCCAGTAGTAAGGGGACTAGCGGGACTCAGTATTTT. Its translation: CASSKGTSGTQYF.

The rearrangement uses TRBV2 and TRBJ1-2, with a tentative D call TRBD1 (6 bases). With 0 bases removed from V and 1 base from J, the gap between germline ends came to 18 bases. This CDR3 region has 18 residues. Germline V CDR1 and CDR2: SNHLY, FYNNEI. The CDR3 loop is CASSEALSLTRGNYGYTF. In DNA form, the CDR3 reads TGTGCCAGCAGTGAAGCGCTCTCCCTGACCAGGGGTAACTATGGCTACACCTTC.

V usage is TRBV10-1 and J usage is TRBJ2-3, with TRBD1 identical over 8 bases. Losses at the gene ends were 3 bases for V and 4 bases for J; bases not matched to a gene: 6. Germline V gives CDR1 WNHNN, CDR2 SYGVQD (reference sequence). The CDR3 has 15 amino acids. The CDR3 reads CASSDPGQVADTQYF. The DNA for the CDR3 is TGCGCCAGCAGTGATCCGGGACAGGTGGCAGATACGCAGTATTTT.

Concerning this clone: Within the sample, other DNA sequences also encode this same CDR3. The chain uses TRBV28 and TRBJ1-5; no clear D gene. The CDR3 runs to 15 residues. Germline lookup yields CDR1 MDHEN and CDR2 SYDVKM. Trimming stripped 1 base from V and 0 bases from J, with 7 bases between. Here the CDR3 DNA reads TGTGCCAGCAGTTTATCTGCAGGTAGCAATCAGCCCCAGCATTTT. This sequence encodes CASSLSAGSNQPQHF.